Presented here are 2 T cell receptor beta chains from one specimen sequenced in a study of cytomegalovirus exposure and HLA in healthy donors (dated by TCRdb to about 2017). The library came from the immunoSEQ multiplex PCR assay. For the multiplex PCR, a mixture combining 60 forward primers for TCR Vbeta segments and 13 reverse primers for TCR Jbeta segments was used. TCRdb's version of the immuneACCESS table is confined to in-frame rearrangements and falls short of the full clone set. An unresolved V gene accounts for under half of the shortfall where checked; the remainder is of unknown origin. This sample gives some 130,000 clones in total; approximately 90% of them show up just once. The top ten clones comprise about 5.5% of the sample. Material for sequencing was PBMCs. Source of these receptors: a woman under 40 in good health and CMV-seronegative.

V usage is TRBV15 and J usage is TRBJ2-7, with TRBD1 as a possible D gene (6 bases). Trimming stripped 3 bases from V and 2 bases from J, with 11 bases between. The germline CDR1 and CDR2 sequences are LNHNV and YYDKDF (reference sequence). This CDR3 is 14 amino acids long. CDR3 loop: CATSRDSKTYEQYF. The DNA of the CDR3 is TGTGCCACCAGCAGGGACAGTAAAACCTACGAGCAGTACTTC.

The chain carries TRBV28 and TRBJ2-7, with 8 bases matching TRBD2. Trimming at V came to 0 bases and at J to 0 bases, leaving 4 bases not matched to a gene. The germline CDR1 and CDR2 sequences are MDHEN and SYDVKM. The CDR3 is made up of 16 amino acids. DNA of the CDR3: TGTGCCAGCAGTTTATGCTTTAGCGGGATCTCCTACGAGCAGTACTTC. Its protein product is CASSLCFSGISYEQYF.